This T cell receptor beta chain was sequenced in a study of Ad26.COV2.S vaccination and SARS-CoV-2 variants. At the level of the study: Among those in the COV1001 Ad26.COV2.S trial arm was the donor. The vaccine Ad26.COV2.S was put into the muscle once, or twice with 56 days between.

The V end was cut by 2 bases, the J end by 2 bases, with 13 bases between. Per germline, CDR1 SGHDN and CDR2 FVKESK. This CDR3 has 15 amino acids. Study results and limitations: An underestimation of total T cell responses may have resulted from the TCR breadth and depth analyses. Substantial breadth was reportedly displayed by spike-specific CD8+ and CD4+ T cell responses after vaccination.

As to this clone: The target antigen is unknown.

Specified treatment: over 15 received Ad26.COV2.S at low or high dose, single or two shots; about 5 received placebo; per-sample allocation not given. All samples were drawn on day 63, counting from the first vaccine or placebo injection. Libraries were prepared by immunoSEQ multiplex PCR; TCRdb keeps only in-frame clonotypes and omits some of them. Of hundreds of thousands of clones in the sample, around 87% were seen once. The sequence was collected from a person aged 18-65 years who received the Ad26.COV2.S COVID-19 vaccine or a placebo. Specimen: peripheral blood, collected in a trial of Ad26.COV2.S vaccine versus placebo. The rearrangement links TRBV14 to TRBJ2-7; D may match TRBD1 or TRBD2 (6 bases each). The CDR3 loop is CASSQRPGGTYEQYF. The CDR3 nucleotides are TGTGCCAGCAGCCAAAGGCCCGGGGGCACCTACGAGCAGTACTTC.